The entry below describes one TCR beta chain. Preparing the TCRbeta library involved the use of unique molecular identifiers. Each CDR3 protein is one row after TCRdb ran MiXCR on the PCR reads. In the table there are about 610,000 distinct CDR3 sequences, roughly 10% of which are singletons. The data are from a study of T-cell reconstitution after alpha-beta-depleted transplantation in children. With V trimmed by 1 base and J by 9 bases, 10 bases remained unmatched. CDR3 length: 15 amino acids. Germline assignment: CDR1 MDHEN and CDR2 SYDVKM. This clonotype originated in a human donor who donated a stem cell graft to a child with acute myeloid leukemia. The sample in question was PBMCs from the stem cell graft donor, obtained from the stem cell graft. The chain links TRBV28 to TRBJ1-2; TRBD1 matches 8 bases. In DNA, the CDR3 is TGTGCCAGCAGTTTATACCCCCAGGGGGCAAGGAGCTACACCTTC. Its translation is CASSLYPQGARSYTF.